This TCR beta chain was sequenced during a study of blood T cell repertoires in COVID-19. Whole-study context: PBMCs, B-cell-depleted T cells, or T cells were the source of the cDNA or gDNA that made up the material.

V shed 5 bases, J shed 4 bases, and the junction held 6 bases outside the gene matches. This CDR3 is built from 15 residues. Germline V CDR1 and CDR2: SGHAT, FQNNGV. Clones were read by immunoSEQ multiplex PCR, and TCRdb kept only the in-frame ones, dropping some. This table has over 250,000 clones, approximately 85% appearing once. The receptor was derived from a woman in her 70s with acute or convalescent COVID-19. The sample was peripheral blood. The J gene is TRBJ1-1, the V gene TRBV11-2; the match to TRBD1 covers 11 bases. The CDR3 spells CASSRGGQGGTEAFF. The CDR3 DNA reads as TGTGCCAGCAGCAGAGGGGGACAGGGGGGCACTGAAGCTTTCTTT.